This T cell receptor (beta chain) appears in the sequencing data of a study of cytomegalovirus exposure and HLA in healthy donors. The study, taken as a whole, reports: Subsequent analysis showed first-cohort TCR clusters tending to co-occur in around 130 validation repertoires.

The ends were cut back, 6 bases at V and 0 bases at J, with 3 bases in the middle. Germline lookup yields CDR1 SQVTM and CDR2 ANQGSEA. This CDR3 region has 11 residues. For this clone: The antigen is undetermined.

TCRdb's table, derived via immunoSEQ multiplex PCR, lists solely in-frame clones and lacks some. The sample consists of under 250,000 clones, roughly nine tenths of them appearing once. Among the roughly 120 subjects of the validation cohort, separate from the roughly 670-subject first cohort, were the donors. The receptor's source is a man aged 18 to 30 in good health and CMV-seropositive. Specimen: PBMCs. V usage is TRBV29-1 and J usage is TRBJ1-5; D unresolved. CDR3: CSVGSNQPQHF. Here the CDR3 DNA reads TGCAGCGTGGGTAGCAATCAGCCCCAGCATTTT.